This T cell receptor (beta chain) is from a study of beta chain features in type 1 diabetes. Findings of the study overall: Insertions were fewer and deletions more numerous at VDJ junctions in type 1 diabetes patients.

Every bit of the isolated RNA underwent reverse transcription, so sequencing read expressed TCRB transcripts. The table came from immunoSEQ multiplex PCR; TCRdb's copy has only in-frame clones and leaves some out. The sample records around 300,000 clones, approximately 8% being singletons. This clone was found a few times. As yet, its antigen is unknown. Trimming removed 3 bases at V and 0 bases at J, with 21 bases between. The CDR3 is 18 residues long. Germline CDR1 is GTSNPN and CDR2 is SVGIG (reference sequence). Each of the CD4+ naive, central memory, regulatory and stem cell-like memory populations was sorted via CD45RO/CCR7/CD25/CD127/CD95/CD27.

The source of this sequence is a woman under 30 in good health. Sequenced input: central memory CD4+ T cells from blood. The chain employs TRBV30 and TRBJ2-1; tentatively, D is TRBD2 (6 bases). DNA for the CDR3: TGTGCCTGGAGCGCCGTAATCCTAGGGAGGAGCTCCTACAATGAGCAGTTCTTC. Protein: CAWSAVILGRSSYNEQFF.